This TCR beta chain comes out of a study of T cells in localized non-small cell lung cancer. Unmatched junction bases numbered 4, after V lost 5 bases and J lost 3 bases. The CDR3 sequence is 14 residues long. CDR1 and CDR2 (germline): SGHTA, FQGNSA. Here immunoSEQ multiplex PCR was the method, and the copy in TCRdb shows in-frame clones only, minus some. The table lists around 100,000 clones, about nine tenths of them singletons. This clonotype was obtained from a man between 40 and 69 years old with stage I squamous cell lung carcinoma. The sequencing used peripheral blood, collected before any cancer treatment. The chain recombines TRBV7-2 with TRBJ1-5; 7 positions match TRBD1. The CDR3 bases are TGTGCCAGCAGCCCGGACAGGACCAATCAGCCCCAGCATTTT. This encodes CASSPDRTNQPQHF. Drawing the rest from reference TRBV7-2 and TRBJ1-5, the complete variable domain is GAGVSQSPSNKVTEKGKDVELRCDPISGHTALYWYRQSLGQGLEFLIYFQGNSAPDKSGLPSDRFSAERTGGSVSTLTIQRTQQEDSAVYLCASSPDRTNQPQHFGDGTRLSIL.